The T cell receptor (beta chain) under discussion was sequenced for a study of T cells in tuberculosis. Study overall: Sequenced TCRs come from CD1B-GMM tetramer-binding T cells.

Chain pairing is unknown; alpha and beta were sequenced separately. Profiling relied on immunoSEQ multiplex PCR, and the TCRdb table lists in-frame clones only, not all of them. The table records 55,000 to 60,000 clones, 88% of them present only once. Thawed, overnight-rested PBMC were stained with GMM-loaded CD1B tetramer, viability dye and anti-CD3, then sorted. C32 glucose monomycolate from Rhodococcus equi was loaded onto the CD1B tetramers. This receptor was identified in an adult woman with latent tuberculosis. Sequenced material: CD1b-GMM tetramer-negative cells sorted from PBMCs.

In DNA, the CDR3 is TGTGCCAGCAGCGTAGGGGGGGCTGGGGCCAACGTCCTGACTTTC. Protein product: CASSVGGAGANVLTF. The rearrangement uses TRBV9 and TRBJ2-6; D perhaps matches TRBD2 (6 bases). CDR1 is SGDLS, CDR2 YYNGEE, per germline. Trimming shortened V by 0 bases and J by 2 bases, and 6 bases separated the two germline ends. The CDR3 has 15 residues.